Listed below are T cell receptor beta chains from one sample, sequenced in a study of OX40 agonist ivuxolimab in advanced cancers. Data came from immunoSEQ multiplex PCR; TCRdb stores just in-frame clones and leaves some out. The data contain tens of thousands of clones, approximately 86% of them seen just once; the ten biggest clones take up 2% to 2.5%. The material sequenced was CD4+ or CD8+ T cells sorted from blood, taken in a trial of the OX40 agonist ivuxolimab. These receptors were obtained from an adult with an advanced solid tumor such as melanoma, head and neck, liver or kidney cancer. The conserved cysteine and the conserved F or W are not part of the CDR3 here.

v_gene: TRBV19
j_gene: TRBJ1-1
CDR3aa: ASRDRGLGAF

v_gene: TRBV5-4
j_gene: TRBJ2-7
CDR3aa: ASSWEHSIHEQY

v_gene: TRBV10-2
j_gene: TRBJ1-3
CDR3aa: ASSEGNSGNTIY

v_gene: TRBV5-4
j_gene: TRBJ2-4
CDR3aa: ASSLWPGLAKNIQY

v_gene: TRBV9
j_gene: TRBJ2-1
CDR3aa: ASSVGGLAGNEQF

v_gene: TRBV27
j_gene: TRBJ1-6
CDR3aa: ASSFLRGPLH

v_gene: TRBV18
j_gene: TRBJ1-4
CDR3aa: ASSATRGTDFEKLF

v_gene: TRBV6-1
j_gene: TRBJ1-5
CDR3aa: ASSGQGYNQPQH

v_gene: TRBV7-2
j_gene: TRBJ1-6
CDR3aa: ASSPWTGVNSPLH

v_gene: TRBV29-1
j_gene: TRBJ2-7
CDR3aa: SVARDFSYEQY

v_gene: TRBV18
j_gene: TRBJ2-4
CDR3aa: ASSPIMWERGKNIQY

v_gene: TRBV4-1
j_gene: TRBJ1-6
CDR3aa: ASSPDGLRSDNSPLH

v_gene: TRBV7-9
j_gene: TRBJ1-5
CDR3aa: ASSPQGGYQPQH

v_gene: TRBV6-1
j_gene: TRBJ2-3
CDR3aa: ASKEGTDTQY

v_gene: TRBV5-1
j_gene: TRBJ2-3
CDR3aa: ASSFNGRATDTQY

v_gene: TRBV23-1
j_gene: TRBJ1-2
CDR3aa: ASNSANYGYT

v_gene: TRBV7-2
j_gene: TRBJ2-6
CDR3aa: ASSLFSGANVLT

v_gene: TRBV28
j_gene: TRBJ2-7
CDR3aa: ASTFPGWGEQY

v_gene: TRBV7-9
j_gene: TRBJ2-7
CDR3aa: ASSSPRGTTIYEQY

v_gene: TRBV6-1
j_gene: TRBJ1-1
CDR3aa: ASSEEGGATEAF

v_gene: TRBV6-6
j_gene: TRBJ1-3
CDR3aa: ASSGQGTGNTIY

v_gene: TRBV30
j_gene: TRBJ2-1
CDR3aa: AWSFDSPSYNEQF

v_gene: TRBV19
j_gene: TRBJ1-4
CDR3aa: ASSIGSTNEKLF

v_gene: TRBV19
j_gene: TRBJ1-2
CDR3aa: ASSRGQGGSYGYT

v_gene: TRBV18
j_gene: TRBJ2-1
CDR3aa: ASSPPAVRDEQF

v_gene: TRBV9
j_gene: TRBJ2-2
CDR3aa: ASSEIANTGELF

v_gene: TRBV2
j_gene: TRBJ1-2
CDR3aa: ASSEAGGRYYGYT

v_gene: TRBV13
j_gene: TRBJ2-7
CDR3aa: ASSLDHSGFYEQY

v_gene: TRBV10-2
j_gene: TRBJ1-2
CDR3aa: ASSPGTGGWYGYT

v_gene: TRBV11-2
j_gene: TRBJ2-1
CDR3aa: ASSLRGRVGTSYNEQF

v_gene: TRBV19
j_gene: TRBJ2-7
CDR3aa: ASSPGTGNRLYEQY

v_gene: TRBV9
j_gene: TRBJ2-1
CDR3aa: ASSVGPGFNNEQF